One sample yielded the 3 T cell receptor beta chains listed below, sequenced in a study of CD8 T cells in ankylosing spondylitis. TCRdb recomputed calls from the 5' RACE reads with MiXCR, one row per CDR3 protein. The sample lists 250,000 or so distinct CDR3 sequences, roughly 25% occurring once. Material for sequencing was blood, either unsorted or a sorted T cell fraction (not recorded which). These receptors all come from a male donor with ankylosing spondylitis or in good health (not recorded which).

The rearrangement links TRBV23-1 to TRBJ2-5; D perhaps matches TRBD1 (6 bases). TRBV23-1 has ORF status, its function being uncertain. The V end was cut by 6 bases, the J end by 0 bases, with 14 bases between. The length of the CDR3 is 15 residues. CDR3 residues: CASRQGGFHQETQYF. The CDR3 DNA reads TGCGCCAGCAGACAGGGTGGATTTCACCAAGAGACCCAGTACTTC.

This chain's CDR3 is CASSWALRGELYGYTF. The DNA of the CDR3 is TGTGCCAGCAGCTGGGCGTTACGGGGAGAACTTTATGGCTACACCTTC. The genes are TRBV6-1 and TRBJ1-2, with D hard to call. V lost 6 bases to trimming and J lost 5 bases, with 22 bases between them. Germline CDR1 MNHNS, CDR2 SASEGT. This CDR3 is built from 16 residues.

This clonotype was counted a few times. The chain links TRBV29-1 to TRBJ2-3, with 8 bases aligning to TRBD2. This CDR3 comprises 14 residues. Germline V gene data show CDR1 as SQVTM and CDR2 as ANQGSEA. V shed 6 bases and J 5 bases; nucleotides not matched to a gene: 10. In DNA, the CDR3 is TGCAGCGTCTCGCACGGGCTAGCGGGAGATACGCAGTATTTT. It codes for CSVSHGLAGDTQYF.